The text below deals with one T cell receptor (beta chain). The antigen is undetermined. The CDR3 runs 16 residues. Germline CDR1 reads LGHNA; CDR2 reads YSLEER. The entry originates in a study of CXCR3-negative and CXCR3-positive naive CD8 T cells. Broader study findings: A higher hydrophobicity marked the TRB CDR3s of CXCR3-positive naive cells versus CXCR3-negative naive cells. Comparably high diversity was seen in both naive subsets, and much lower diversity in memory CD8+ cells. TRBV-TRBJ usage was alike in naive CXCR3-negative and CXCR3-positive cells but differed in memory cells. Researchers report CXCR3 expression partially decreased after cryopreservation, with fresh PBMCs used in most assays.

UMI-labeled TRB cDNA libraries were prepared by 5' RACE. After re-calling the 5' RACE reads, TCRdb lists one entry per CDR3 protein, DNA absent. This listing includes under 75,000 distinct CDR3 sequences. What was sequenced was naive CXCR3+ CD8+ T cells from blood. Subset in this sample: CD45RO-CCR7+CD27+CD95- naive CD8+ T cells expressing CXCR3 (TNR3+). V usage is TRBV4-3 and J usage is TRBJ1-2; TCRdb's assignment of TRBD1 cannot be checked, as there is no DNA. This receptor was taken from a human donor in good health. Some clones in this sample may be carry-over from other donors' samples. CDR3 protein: CASRQDLAGVFYGYTF.